The sequence of this TCR beta chain was determined in a study of blood T cell repertoires in COVID-19. Study context: The samples span acute and convalescent COVID-19 from the United States, Italy and Spain. Sample material is recorded as cDNA or gDNA derived from T cells, B-cell-depleted T cells, or PBMCs.

Authors' data handling: Reference gene primers were amplified, and this amplification served to estimate nucleated cell counts. Libraries were prepared by immunoSEQ multiplex PCR; TCRdb keeps only in-frame clonotypes and omits some of them. For V, J and clone size, that table is used; D and trimming come from the DNA. This sample has 81,000 or so clones, with approximately 92% found just once. This CDR3 contains 16 residues. CDR1 and CDR2 from the germline V gene are SGHDT and YYEEEE. V was pared by 3 bases and J by 3 bases, with 2 bases of the junction left unmatched. The V call is TRBV5-6, the J call TRBJ2-1; 14 bases map to TRBD2. This receptor was identified in a woman aged 55-69 years with active COVID-19. Source material: peripheral blood. The CDR3 here is CASSSGLAGDYNEQFF. In nucleotides, the CDR3 is TGTGCCAGCAGCTCGGGACTAGCGGGAGACTACAATGAGCAGTTCTTC.